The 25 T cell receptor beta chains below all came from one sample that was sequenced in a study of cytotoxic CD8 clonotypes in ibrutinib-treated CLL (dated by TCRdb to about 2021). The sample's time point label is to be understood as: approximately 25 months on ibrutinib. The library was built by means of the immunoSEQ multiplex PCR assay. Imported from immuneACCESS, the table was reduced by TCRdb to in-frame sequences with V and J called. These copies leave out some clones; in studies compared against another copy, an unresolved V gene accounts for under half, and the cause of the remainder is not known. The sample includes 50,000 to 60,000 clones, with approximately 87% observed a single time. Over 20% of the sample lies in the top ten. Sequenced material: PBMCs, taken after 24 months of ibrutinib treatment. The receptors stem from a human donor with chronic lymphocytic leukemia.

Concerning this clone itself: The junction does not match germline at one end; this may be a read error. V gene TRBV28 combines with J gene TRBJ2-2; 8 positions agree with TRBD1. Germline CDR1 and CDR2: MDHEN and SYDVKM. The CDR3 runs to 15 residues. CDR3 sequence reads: CASSTGQVNSGELFF. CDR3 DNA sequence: TGTGCCAGCAGCACGGGACAGGTGAACTCCGGGGAGCTGTTTTTT.

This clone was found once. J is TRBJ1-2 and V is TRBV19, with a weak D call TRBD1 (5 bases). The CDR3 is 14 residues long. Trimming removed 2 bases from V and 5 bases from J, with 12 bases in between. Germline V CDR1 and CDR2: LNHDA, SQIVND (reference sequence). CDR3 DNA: TGTGCCAGTAGTATATCCCAGGGCGCTTATGGCTACACCTTC. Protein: CASSISQGAYGYTF.

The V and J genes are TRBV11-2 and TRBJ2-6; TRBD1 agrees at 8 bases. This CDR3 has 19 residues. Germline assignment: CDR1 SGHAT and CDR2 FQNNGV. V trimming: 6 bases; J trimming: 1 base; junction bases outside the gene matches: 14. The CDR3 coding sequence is TGTGCCAGCAGTTTTGCCCCGGGCAGGGGGCTATCTGGGGCCAACGTCCTGACTTTC. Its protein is CASSFAPGRGLSGANVLTF.

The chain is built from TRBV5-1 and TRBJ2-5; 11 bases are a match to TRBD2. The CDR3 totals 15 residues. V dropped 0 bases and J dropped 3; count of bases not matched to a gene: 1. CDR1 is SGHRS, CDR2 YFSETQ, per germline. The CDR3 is CASSLGLAGKETQYF. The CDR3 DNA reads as TGCGCCAGCAGCTTGGGACTAGCGGGGAAAGAGACCCAGTACTTC.

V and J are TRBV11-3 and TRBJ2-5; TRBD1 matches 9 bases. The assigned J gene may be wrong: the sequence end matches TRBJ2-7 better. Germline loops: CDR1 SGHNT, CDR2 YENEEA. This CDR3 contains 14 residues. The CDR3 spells CASSTGTGSHEQYF. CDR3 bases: TGTGCCAGCAGCACCGGGACAGGGTCCCACGAGCAGTACTTC.

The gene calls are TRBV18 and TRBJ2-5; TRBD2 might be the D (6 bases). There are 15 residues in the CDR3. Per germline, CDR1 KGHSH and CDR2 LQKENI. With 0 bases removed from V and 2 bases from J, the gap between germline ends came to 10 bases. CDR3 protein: CASSPPRGEQETQYF. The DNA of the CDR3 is TGTGCCAGCTCACCACCGCGGGGAGAACAAGAGACCCAGTACTTC.

CDR3 sequence: CASSLAGDQGAFF. CDR3 DNA sequence: TGTGCCAGCAGCTTAGCTGGGGATCAGGGGGCTTTCTTT. The rearrangement uses TRBV7-9 and TRBJ1-1, with D tentatively TRBD1 (6 bases). Germline V gene sequence: CDR1 SEHNR, CDR2 FQNEAQ (reference sequence). V was trimmed by 0 bases and J by 11 bases, leaving 13 bases between them. The CDR3 contains 13 residues.

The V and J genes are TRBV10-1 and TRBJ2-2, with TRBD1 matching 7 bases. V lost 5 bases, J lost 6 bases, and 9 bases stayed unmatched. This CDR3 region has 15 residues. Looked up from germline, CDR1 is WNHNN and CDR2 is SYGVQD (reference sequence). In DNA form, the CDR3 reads TGCGCCAGCAGTCGCAGGGGGTCTCCGTCCGGGGAGCTGTTTTTT. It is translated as CASSRRGSPSGELFF.

CDR3: CASSFGQGGPETQYF. The CDR3 coding sequence is TGTGCCAGCAGCTTCGGACAGGGAGGACCAGAGACCCAGTACTTC. The J gene is TRBJ2-5, the V gene TRBV11-2; 8 bases map to TRBD1. Germline V CDR1 and CDR2: SGHAT, FQNNGV. After removal of 3 bases from V and 4 bases from J, the junction contained 7 bases not matched to a gene. The CDR3 totals 15 residues.

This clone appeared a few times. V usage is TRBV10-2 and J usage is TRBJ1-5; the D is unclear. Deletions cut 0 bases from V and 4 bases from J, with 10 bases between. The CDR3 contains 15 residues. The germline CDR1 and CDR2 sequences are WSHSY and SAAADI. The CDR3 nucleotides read TGCGCCAGCAGTGAGTCCGTCAGGTCTAATCAGCCCCAGCATTTT. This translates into CASSESVRSNQPQHF.

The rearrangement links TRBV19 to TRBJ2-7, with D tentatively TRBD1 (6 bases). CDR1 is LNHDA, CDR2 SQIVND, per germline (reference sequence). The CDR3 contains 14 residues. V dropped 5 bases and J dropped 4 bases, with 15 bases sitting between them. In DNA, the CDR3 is TGTGCCAGTAGTCGTCAGACAGGATTATACGAGCAGTACTTC. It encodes CASSRQTGLYEQYF.

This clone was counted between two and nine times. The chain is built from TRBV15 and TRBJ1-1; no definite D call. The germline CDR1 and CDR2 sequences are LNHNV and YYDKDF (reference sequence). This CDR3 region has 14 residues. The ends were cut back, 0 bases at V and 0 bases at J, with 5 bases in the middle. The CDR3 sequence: CATSRDPMNTEAFF. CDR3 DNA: TGTGCCACCAGCAGAGATCCTATGAACACTGAAGCTTTCTTT.

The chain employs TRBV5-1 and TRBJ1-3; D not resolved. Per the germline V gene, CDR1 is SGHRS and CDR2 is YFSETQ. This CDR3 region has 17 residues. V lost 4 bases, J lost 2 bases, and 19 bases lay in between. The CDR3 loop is CASSPEPRRSTGNTIYF. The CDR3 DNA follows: TGCGCCAGCAGCCCTGAACCCAGGAGGTCGACTGGAAACACCATATATTTT.

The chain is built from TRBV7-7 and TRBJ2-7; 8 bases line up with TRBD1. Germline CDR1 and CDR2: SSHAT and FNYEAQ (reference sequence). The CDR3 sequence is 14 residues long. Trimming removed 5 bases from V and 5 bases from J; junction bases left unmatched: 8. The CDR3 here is CASSVTQGVHEQYF. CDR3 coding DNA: TGTGCCAGCAGCGTCACACAGGGGGTCCACGAGCAGTACTTC. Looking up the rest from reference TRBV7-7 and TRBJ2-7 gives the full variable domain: GAGVSQSPRYKVTKRGQDVTLRCDPISSHATLYWYQQALGQGPEFLTYFNYEAQPDKSGLPSDRFSAERPEGSISTLTIQRTEQRDSAMYRCASSVTQGVHEQYFGPGTRLTVT.

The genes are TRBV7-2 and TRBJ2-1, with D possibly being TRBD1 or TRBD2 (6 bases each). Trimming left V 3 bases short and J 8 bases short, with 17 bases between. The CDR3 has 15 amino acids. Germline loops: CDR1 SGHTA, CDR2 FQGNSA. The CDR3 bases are TGTGCCAGCAGCTTGAAGGGGGGCCCGGCCGATGAGCAGTTCTTC. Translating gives CASSLKGGPADEQFF.

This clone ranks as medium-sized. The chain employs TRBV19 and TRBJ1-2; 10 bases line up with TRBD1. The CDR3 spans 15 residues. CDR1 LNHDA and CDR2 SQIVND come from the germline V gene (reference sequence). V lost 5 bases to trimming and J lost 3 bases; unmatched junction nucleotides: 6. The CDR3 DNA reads TGTGCCAGTAGTCCCTGGGACAGGGGTGACTATGGCTACACCTTC. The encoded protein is CASSPWDRGDYGYTF. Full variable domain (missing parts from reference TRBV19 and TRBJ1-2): DGGITQSPKYLFRKEGQNVTLSCEQNLNHDAMYWYRQDPGQGLRLIYYSQIVNDFQKGDIAEGYSVSREKKESFPLTVTSAQKNPTAFYLCASSPWDRGDYGYTFGSGTRLTVV.

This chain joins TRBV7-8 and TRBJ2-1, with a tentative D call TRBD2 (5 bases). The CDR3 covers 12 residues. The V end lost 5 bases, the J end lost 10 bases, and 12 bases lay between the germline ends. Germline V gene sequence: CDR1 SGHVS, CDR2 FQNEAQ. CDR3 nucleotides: TGTGCCAGCAGCCATGCGGGCCAAGAGCAGTTCTTC. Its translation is CASSHAGQEQFF.

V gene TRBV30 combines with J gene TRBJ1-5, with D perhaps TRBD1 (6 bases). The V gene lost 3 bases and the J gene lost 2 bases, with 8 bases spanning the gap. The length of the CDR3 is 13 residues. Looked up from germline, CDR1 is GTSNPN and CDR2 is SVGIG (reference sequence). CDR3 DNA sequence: TGTGCCTGGAGCCGACAGGGCAATCAGCCCCAGCATTTT. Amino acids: CAWSRQGNQPQHF.

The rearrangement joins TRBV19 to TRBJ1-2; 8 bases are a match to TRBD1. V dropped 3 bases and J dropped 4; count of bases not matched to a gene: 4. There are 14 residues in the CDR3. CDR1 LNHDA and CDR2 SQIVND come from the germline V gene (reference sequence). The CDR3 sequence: CASSMDRAFYGYTF. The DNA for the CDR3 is TGTGCCAGTAGTATGGACAGGGCTTTCTATGGCTACACCTTC.

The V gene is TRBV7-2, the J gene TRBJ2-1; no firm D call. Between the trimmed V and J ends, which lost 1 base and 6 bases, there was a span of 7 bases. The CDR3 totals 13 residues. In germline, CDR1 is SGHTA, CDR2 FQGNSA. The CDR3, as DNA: TGTGCCAGCAGCTTAGTAGGGTCCAATGAGCAGTTCTTC. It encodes CASSLVGSNEQFF.

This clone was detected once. CDR3 amino acids: CAWSVGTPDRGPQHF. CDR3 sequence (DNA): TGTGCCTGGAGTGTTGGGACCCCTGATCGAGGGCCCCAGCATTTT. The V gene is TRBV30, the J gene TRBJ1-5, with TRBD1 as a possible D gene (5 bases). Trimming stripped 0 bases from V and 9 bases from J, with 18 bases between. Germline values: CDR1 GTSNPN, CDR2 SVGIG (reference sequence). The CDR3 consists of 15 residues.

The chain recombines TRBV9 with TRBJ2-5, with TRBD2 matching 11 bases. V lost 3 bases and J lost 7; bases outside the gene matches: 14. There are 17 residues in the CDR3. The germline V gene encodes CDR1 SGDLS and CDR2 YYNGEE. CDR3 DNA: TGTGCCAGCAGCGAGCTGGGACTAGCGGACGAAGCGGGGACCCAGTACTTC. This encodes CASSELGLADEAGTQYF.

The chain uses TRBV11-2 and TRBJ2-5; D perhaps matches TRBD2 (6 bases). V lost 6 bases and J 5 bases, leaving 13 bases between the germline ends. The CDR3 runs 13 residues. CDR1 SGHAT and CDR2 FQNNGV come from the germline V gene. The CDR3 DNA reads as TGTGCCAGCAGTATACTAGCTTCCGAGACCCAGTACTTC. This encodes CASSILASETQYF.

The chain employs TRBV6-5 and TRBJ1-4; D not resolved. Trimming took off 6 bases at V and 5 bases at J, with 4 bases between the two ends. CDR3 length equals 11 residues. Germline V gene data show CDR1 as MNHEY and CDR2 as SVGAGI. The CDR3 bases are TGTGCCAGCAGACAAAATGAAAAACTGTTTTTT. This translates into CASRQNEKLFF.

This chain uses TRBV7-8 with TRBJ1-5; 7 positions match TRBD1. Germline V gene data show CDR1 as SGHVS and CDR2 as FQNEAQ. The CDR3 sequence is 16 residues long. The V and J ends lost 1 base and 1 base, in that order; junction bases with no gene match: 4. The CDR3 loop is CASSLEGTASNQPQHF. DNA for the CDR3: TGTGCCAGCAGCTTAGAAGGGACAGCGAGCAATCAGCCCCAGCATTTT.